One and the same sample provided the 2 T cell receptor beta chains below, sequenced in a study of OX40 agonist ivuxolimab in advanced cancers. TCRdb keeps only in-frame clones here, not all; method: immunoSEQ multiplex PCR. Counted here are around 100,000 clones, 90% occurring once; the ten biggest clones make up 0.31%. The sequencing here drew on CD4+ or CD8+ T cells sorted from blood, taken in a trial of the OX40 agonist ivuxolimab. The receptor set was obtained from an adult with an advanced solid tumor such as melanoma, head and neck, liver or kidney cancer.

The count of this clone is one. The chain carries TRBV18 and TRBJ1-4; D is ambiguous. Germline CDR1 and CDR2: KGHSH and LQKENI. V lost 4 bases to trimming and J lost 5 bases, with 14 bases between them. The CDR3 is made up of 15 amino acids. In DNA form, the CDR3 reads TGTGCCAGCTCACATTTGGCAGCGACAAATGAAAAACTGTTTTTT. It is translated as CASSHLAATNEKLFF.

V is TRBV20-1 and J is TRBJ2-7; a possible D gene is TRBD2 (5 bases). The V and J ends lost 6 bases and 2 bases respectively, with 8 bases between them. CDR1 and CDR2 (germline): DFQATT, SNEGSKA (reference sequence). This CDR3 is built from 11 residues. Written as DNA, the CDR3 is TGCAGTGCGGGAGCGACCTACGAGCAGTACTTC. It specifies CSAGATYEQYF.